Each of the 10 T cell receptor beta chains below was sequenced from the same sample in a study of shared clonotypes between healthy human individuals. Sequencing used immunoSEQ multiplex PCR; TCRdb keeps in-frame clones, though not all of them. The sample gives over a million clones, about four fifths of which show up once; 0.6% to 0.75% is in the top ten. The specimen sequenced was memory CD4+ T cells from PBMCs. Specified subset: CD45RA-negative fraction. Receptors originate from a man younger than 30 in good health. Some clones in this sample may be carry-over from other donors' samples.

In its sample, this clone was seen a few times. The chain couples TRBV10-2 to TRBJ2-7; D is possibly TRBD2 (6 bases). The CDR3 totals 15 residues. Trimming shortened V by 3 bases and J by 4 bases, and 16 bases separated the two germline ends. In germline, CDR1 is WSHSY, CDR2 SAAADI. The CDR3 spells CASSDEGMGRYEQYF. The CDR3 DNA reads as TGCGCCAGCAGTGATGAGGGAATGGGGAGGTACGAGCAGTACTTC.

The CDR3 DNA follows: TGTGCCAGCAGCGTAACCGGGGTCATGAACACTGAAGCTTTCTTT. Translated, it gives CASSVTGVMNTEAFF. V is TRBV9 and J is TRBJ1-1; D unclear. The CDR3 runs 15 residues. The germline V gene encodes CDR1 SGDLS and CDR2 YYNGEE. V was pared by 1 base and J by 0 bases, with 10 bases between.

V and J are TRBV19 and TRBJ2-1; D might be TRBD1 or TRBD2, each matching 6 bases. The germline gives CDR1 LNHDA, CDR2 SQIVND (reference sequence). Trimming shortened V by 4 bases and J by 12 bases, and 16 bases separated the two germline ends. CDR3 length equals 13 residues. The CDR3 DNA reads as TGTGCCAGTAGTACACGACTAGAGGGGGGGCAGTTCTTC. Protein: CASSTRLEGGQFF.

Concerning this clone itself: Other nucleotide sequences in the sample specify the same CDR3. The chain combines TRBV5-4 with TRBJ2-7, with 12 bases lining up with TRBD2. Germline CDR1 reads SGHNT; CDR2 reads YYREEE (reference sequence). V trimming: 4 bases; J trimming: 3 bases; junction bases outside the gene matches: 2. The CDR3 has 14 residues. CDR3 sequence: CASSPTSGSYEQYF. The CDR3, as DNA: TGTGCCAGCAGCCCGACTAGCGGGAGCTACGAGCAGTACTTC. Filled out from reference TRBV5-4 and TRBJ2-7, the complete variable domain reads ETGVTQSPTHLIKTRGQQVTLRCSSQSGHNTVSWYQQALGQGPQFIFQYYREEENGRGNFPPRFSGLQFPNYSSELNVNALELDDSALYLCASSPTSGSYEQYFGPGTRLTVT.

The CDR3 region is CASSLGGPRVQMGNIQYF. CDR3 coding DNA: TGCGCCAGCAGCTTGGGAGGCCCCAGGGTCCAAATGGGAAACATTCAGTACTTC. The chain links TRBV5-1 to TRBJ2-4, with D possibly being TRBD1 (5 bases). Germline V CDR1 and CDR2: SGHRS, YFSETQ. Trimming left V 0 bases short and J 6 bases short, with 22 bases between. The CDR3 is 18 residues long.

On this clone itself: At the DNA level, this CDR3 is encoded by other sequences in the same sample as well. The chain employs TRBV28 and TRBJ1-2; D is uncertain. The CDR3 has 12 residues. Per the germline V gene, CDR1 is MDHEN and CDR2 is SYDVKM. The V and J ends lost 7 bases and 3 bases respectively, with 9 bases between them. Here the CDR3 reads CASTTGYYGYTF. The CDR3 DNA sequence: TGTGCCAGCACGACGGGATACTATGGCTACACCTTC.

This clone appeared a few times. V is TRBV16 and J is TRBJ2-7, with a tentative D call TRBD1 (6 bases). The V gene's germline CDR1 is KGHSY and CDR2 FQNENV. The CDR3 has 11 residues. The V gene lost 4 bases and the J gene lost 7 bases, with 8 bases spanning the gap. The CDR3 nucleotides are TGTGCCAGCAGCCGAACAGGGGAGCAGTACTTC. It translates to CASSRTGEQYF.

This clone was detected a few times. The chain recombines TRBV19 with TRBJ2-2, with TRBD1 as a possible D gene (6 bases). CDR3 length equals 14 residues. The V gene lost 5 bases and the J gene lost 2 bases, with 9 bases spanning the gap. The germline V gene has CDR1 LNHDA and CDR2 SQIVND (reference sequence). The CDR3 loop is CASSSRGNTGELFF. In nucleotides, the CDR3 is TGTGCCAGTAGTTCCAGGGGAAACACCGGGGAGCTGTTTTTT.

In DNA, the CDR3 is TGCAGTGCCCAAGCGGAGTACGAGCAGTACTTC. As protein: CSAQAEYEQYF. V and J are TRBV20-1 and TRBJ2-7; D is perhaps TRBD2 (5 bases). Germline V gene lookup returns CDR1 DFQATT and CDR2 SNEGSKA (reference sequence). The CDR3 contains 11 residues. The V and J ends lost 6 bases and 4 bases respectively, with 10 bases between them.

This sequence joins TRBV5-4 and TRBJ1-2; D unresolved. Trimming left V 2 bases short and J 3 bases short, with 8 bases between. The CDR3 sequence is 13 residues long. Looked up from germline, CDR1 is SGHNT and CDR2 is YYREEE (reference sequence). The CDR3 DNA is TGTGCCAGCAGCTTTTTGGATGACTATGGCTACACCTTC. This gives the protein CASSFLDDYGYTF.